Each of the 15 T cell receptor beta chains below was sequenced from the same sample in a study of T cells in Graves' hyperthyroidism and ophthalmopathy. Using RNA transcripts as the source, TCR beta CDR3 regions were amplified. A set of HTBI primers served as the primers for a first-round RT-PCR of the TCR CDR3. MiXCR, applied by TCRdb to the multiplex PCR reads, yields one record per CDR3 protein. This sample yields under 350,000 distinct CDR3 sequences, of which roughly 21% are seen a single time; 50% belongs to the top ten. The sequencing sample was made of blood. These receptors were taken from a woman in her forties or fifties with Graves' hyperthyroidism.

This clonotype showed up many times. The rearrangement links TRBV6-1 to TRBJ2-5; 7 nucleotides agree with TRBD2. The junction had 4 bases not matched to a gene; V was cut back by 7 bases and J by 2 bases. Germline loops: CDR1 MNHNS, CDR2 SASEGT. The CDR3 is 13 amino acids. Here the CDR3 DNA reads TGTGCCAGCAAGCGGGACTTACAAGAGACCCAGTACTTC. This sequence encodes CASKRDLQETQYF.

This clonotype was seen ten or more times. J is TRBJ2-2 and V is TRBV7-3; 13 bases align to TRBD2. The CDR3 is 15 residues long. Trimming took 5 bases from V and 10 from J; bases not matched to a gene: 7. CDR1 is SGHTA and CDR2 is FQGTGA in the germline V gene. The CDR3 DNA follows: TGTGCCAGCAGCCCGCTTGGGACTAGCGGGGAGGAGCTGTTTTTT. This codes for CASSPLGTSGEELFF.

The chain combines TRBV19 with TRBJ2-5, with D maybe TRBD1 (5 bases). V lost 3 bases, J lost 2 bases, and 7 bases lay in between. CDR1 and CDR2 (germline): LNHDA, SQIVND (reference sequence). The CDR3 is 13 residues long. This CDR3 reads CASSIGAQETQYF. DNA for the CDR3: TGTGCCAGTAGTATTGGGGCACAAGAGACCCAGTACTTC. The full variable domain, in which reference TRBV19 and TRBJ2-5 provide the parts outside the CDR3, is DGGITQSPKYLFRKEGQNVTLSCEQNLNHDAMYWYRQDPGQGLRLIYYSQIVNDFQKGDIAEGYSVSREKKESFPLTVTSAQKNPTAFYLCASSIGAQETQYFGPGTRLLVL.

V is TRBV6-1 and J is TRBJ1-2; D gene uncertain. The CDR3 covers 13 residues. The V gene's germline CDR1 is MNHNS and CDR2 SASEGT. V lost 6 bases and J lost 4, with 12 bases in between. The CDR3 DNA is TGTGCCAGCAGCGTCGTCCGGACCTATGGCTACACCTTC. Its translation is CASSVVRTYGYTF.

This clonotype was seen ten or more times. This rearrangement joins TRBV2 to TRBJ1-6, with 8 bases matching TRBD1. The CDR3 covers 16 residues. Germline lookup yields CDR1 SNHLY and CDR2 FYNNEI. V lost 0 bases and J lost 12; bases outside the gene matches: 10. The CDR3 sequence is CASSEAGGQVSVPLHF. CDR3 nucleotides: TGTGCCAGCAGTGAAGCAGGGGGACAGGTGTCTGTACCCCTCCACTTT.

This clonotype was recorded at least ten times. The chain uses TRBV27 and TRBJ1-1; D call uncertain. V lost 4 bases, J lost 3 bases, and 18 bases lay in between. This CDR3 is 16 amino acids long. The germline gives CDR1 MNHEY, CDR2 SMNVEV (reference sequence). CDR3 coding DNA: TGTGCCAGCAGTTCTGGACGTGACCTATCGGACACTGAAGCTTTCTTT. It is translated as CASSSGRDLSDTEAFF.

This chain uses TRBV28 with TRBJ2-3; 12 nucleotides align to TRBD1. CDR1 and CDR2 from the germline V gene are MDHEN and SYDVKM. Germline trimming cut 8 bases from V and 3 bases from J; bases unmatched to any gene: 6. This CDR3 contains 15 residues. The CDR3 region is CASHKGQGATDTQYF. The CDR3 bases are TGTGCCAGCCACAAGGGACAGGGGGCAACAGATACGCAGTATTTT.

The rearrangement links TRBV7-2 to TRBJ1-1; 12 nucleotides align to TRBD1. V was clipped by 1 base and J by 8 bases; unmatched bases: 17. CDR3 length: 19 residues. Germline loops: CDR1 SGHTA, CDR2 FQGNSA. The CDR3 reads CASSLEGTGTGGAFSEAFF. The DNA of the CDR3 is TGTGCCAGCAGCTTAGAAGGAACCGGGACAGGGGGCGCGTTCTCCGAAGCTTTCTTT.

This clonotype was seen many times. The chain joins TRBV3-1 to TRBJ2-1; D might be TRBD2 (5 bases). The germline V and J ends were trimmed by 0 bases and 6 bases, with 18 bases remaining between them. Germline-derived CDR1 and CDR2 are LGHDT and YNNKEL (reference sequence). The CDR3 totals 17 residues. The CDR3 nucleotides read TGTGCCAGCAGCCAAGATCGTACCTCACCCAGCGGCAATGAGCAGTTCTTC. Protein sequence: CASSQDRTSPSGNEQFF.

This clonotype turned up a few times. The chain joins TRBV5-1 to TRBJ1-2, with a tentative D call TRBD1 (5 bases). CDR3 length equals 15 residues. Trimming removed 4 bases from V and 3 bases from J, with 16 bases in between. Germline CDR1 reads SGHRS; CDR2 reads YFSETQ. The CDR3 loop is CASSPTGGRDYGYTF. The CDR3 DNA follows: TGCGCCAGCAGCCCAACAGGAGGTCGGGACTATGGCTACACCTTC.

The V and J genes are TRBV6-2 or TRBV6-3 and TRBJ2-7; D uncertain. Trimming left V 4 bases short and J 3 bases short, with 13 bases between. The CDR3 length is 14 residues. The V gene's germline CDR1 is MNHEY and CDR2 SVGEGT. For the CDR3, the DNA is TGTGCCAGCAGTTCCCTCAGGACGGGCTACGAGCAGTACTTC. Amino acids: CASSSLRTGYEQYF.

This clonotype has a count of ten or more. The chain combines TRBV5-1 with TRBJ2-3, with D tentatively TRBD1 (6 bases). The CDR3 runs 14 residues. V was shortened by 1 base and J by 2 bases, with 8 bases between the two germline ends. The germline CDR1 and CDR2 sequences are SGHRS and YFSETQ. The CDR3 here is CASSLMGATDTQYF. CDR3 nucleotide sequence: TGCGCCAGCAGCTTGATGGGGGCCACAGATACGCAGTATTTT.

This clonotype was picked up many times. The rearrangement uses TRBV7-9 and TRBJ2-1, with 10 bases identical to TRBD1. V shed 5 bases and J 7 bases; nucleotides not matched to a gene: 11. Germline CDR1 is SEHNR and CDR2 is FQNEAQ (reference sequence). The CDR3 consists of 16 residues. CDR3: CASSHAGTGEYNEQFF. The CDR3 DNA is TGTGCCAGCAGCCACGCCGGGACAGGGGAGTATAATGAGCAGTTCTTC.

This clonotype was recorded at least ten times. This chain joins TRBV7-9 and TRBJ1-3, with D unclear. Trimming took off 1 base at V and 0 bases at J, with 4 bases between the two ends. Per germline, CDR1 SEHNR and CDR2 FQNEAQ (reference sequence). The CDR3 has 14 amino acids. CDR3 amino acids: CASSLVASGNTIYF. DNA for the CDR3: TGTGCCAGCAGCTTAGTGGCCTCTGGAAACACCATATATTTT.

At least ten counts were recorded for this clonotype. V usage is TRBV5-4 and J usage is TRBJ1-1; 7 positions match TRBD1. Germline values: CDR1 SGHNT, CDR2 YYREEE (reference sequence). The junction had 6 bases not matched to a gene; V was cut back by 4 bases and J by 0 bases. This CDR3 has 15 amino acids. This CDR3 reads CASSPPTGMNTEAFF. In DNA, the CDR3 is TGTGCCAGCAGCCCTCCGACAGGGATGAACACTGAAGCTTTCTTT.